Listed below are T cell receptor beta chains from one sample, sequenced in a study of blood T cells in healthy people across ages. TCRdb recomputed calls from the 5' RACE reads with MiXCR, one row per CDR3 protein. The sample has around 1.5 million distinct CDR3 sequences, about 31% seen once. Source material: blood. These receptors originate from a woman aged 25 to 39 in good health. Each CDR3 is given with its conserved first and last residue. Each record gives: J gene, clone size, V gene, D gene, CDR3 protein, CDR3 DNA. A D gene is named only where the DNA matches it firmly. Clone sizes are given selectively: once, few, many, or a class where the clone is expanded.

TRBJ2-1 NA TRBV20-1 TRBD2 CSARTSGRGAEQFF TGCAGTGCCAGGACTAGCGGGAGGGGGGCTGAGCAGTTCTTC
TRBJ1-1 once TRBV12-3/TRBV12-4 NA CASHGGLSTEAFF TGTGCCAGCCACGGAGGTCTTTCCACTGAAGCTTTCTTT
TRBJ1-1 NA TRBV9 NA CASSVGGNEAFF TGTGCCAGCAGCGTGGGGGGGAATGAAGCTTTCTTT
TRBJ2-7 NA TRBV3-1 TRBD1 CASSQAQTGTFSYEQYF TGTGCCAGCAGCCAAGCTCAGACAGGGACCTTCTCCTACGAGCAGTACTTC
TRBJ1-2 NA TRBV3-1 NA CASSQALGISARGYTF TGTGCCAGCAGCCAAGCACTCGGGATATCGGCCCGGGGCTACACCTTC
TRBJ2-1 NA TRBV5-1 TRBD2 CASSLEAAGGRNEQFF TGCGCCAGCAGCTTGGAGGCGGCGGGGGGGCGGAATGAGCAGTTCTTC
TRBJ2-1 many TRBV27 TRBD2 CASSLGGLAYNEQFF TGTGCCAGCAGTTTAGGAGGACTAGCCTACAATGAGCAGTTCTTC
TRBJ1-5 NA TRBV12-3/TRBV12-4 TRBD1 CASSLGGTGVQPQHF TGTGCCAGCAGTTTAGGAGGGACAGGGGTTCAGCCCCAGCATTTT
TRBJ2-1 NA TRBV5-6 NA CASSLAVGGYNEQFF TGTGCCAGCAGCTTGGCCGTCGGGGGTTACAATGAGCAGTTCTTC
TRBJ2-1 few TRBV12-3/TRBV12-4 TRBD2 CAGSRSGREYNEQLF TGTGCCGGCAGCAGAAGCGGGAGGGAGTACAATGAGCAGCTCTTC
TRBJ2-7 few TRBV7-6 NA CASSLAGDFSYEQYF TGTGCCAGCAGCTTAGCGGGAGATTTCTCCTACGAGCAGTACTTC
TRBJ2-5 many TRBV25-1 NA CASSQGGGYQETQYF TGTGCCAGCAGTCAAGGTGGCGGTTACCAAGAGACCCAGTACTTC
TRBJ1-1 NA TRBV27 NA CASSFRGAGSEAFF TGTGCCAGCAGTTTTCGAGGTGCAGGATCTGAAGCTTTCTTT
TRBJ1-1 once TRBV4-2 NA CASSQGVGEGTAEAFF TGTGCCAGCAGCCAAGGGGTAGGAGAGGGTACTGCTGAAGCTTTCTTT
TRBJ2-3 many TRBV9 NA CASSATDTQYF TGTGCCAGCAGTGCCACAGATACGCAGTATTTT
TRBJ2-1 few TRBV20-1 TRBD2 CSAPLAGGLHEQFF TGCAGTGCCCCCTTAGCGGGAGGGCTTCATGAGCAGTTCTTC
TRBJ2-3 NA TRBV27 NA CASSRRPRGGSTDTQYF TGTGCCAGCAGCAGGAGGCCAAGGGGGGGTAGCACAGATACGCAGTATTTT
TRBJ1-1 once TRBV7-2 NA CASSLSFTVVNTEAFF TGTGCCAGCAGCCTTTCATTTACGGTCGTGAACACTGAAGCTTTCTTT
TRBJ2-7 few TRBV7-9 TRBD1 CASISGTGPYEQYF TGTGCCAGCATATCCGGGACAGGACCTTACGAGCAGTACTTC
TRBJ1-6 NA TRBV12-3/TRBV12-4 NA CASSFRGGEGSPLHF TGTGCCAGCAGTTTCCGGGGGGGCGAAGGTTCACCCCTCCACTTT
TRBJ1-5 few TRBV20-1 NA CSIRVPNNQPQHF TGCTCAATCAGGGTGCCCAACAATCAGCCCCAGCATTTT
TRBJ1-2 once TRBV9 TRBD1 CASSERQGPTNYGYTF TGTGCCAGCAGCGAAAGACAGGGCCCGACTAACTATGGCTACACCTTC
TRBJ1-6 NA TRBV5-4 TRBD1 CASSTGTGKSSYNSPLHF TGTGCCAGCAGCACCGGGACAGGGAAAAGCTCCTATAATTCACCCCTCCACTTT
TRBJ2-5 NA TRBV20-1 NA CSARVRVVRTQYF TGCAGTGCTAGAGTCCGGGTGGTTAGGACCCAGTACTTC
TRBJ2-3 few TRBV7-3 TRBD2 CASSFGTSDPPDTQYF TGTGCCAGCAGCTTTGGGACTAGCGATCCCCCGGATACGCAGTATTTT
TRBJ2-5 NA TRBV18 NA CARSPRETQYF TGTGCCAGATCACCAAGAGAGACCCAGTACTTC
TRBJ2-1 NA TRBV20-1 TRBD2 CSARDTSGGNNEQFF TGCAGTGCTAGAGATACTAGCGGGGGGAACAATGAGCAGTTCTTC
TRBJ2-7 NA TRBV6-5 TRBD1 CASSYTDARDRGIYEQYF TGTGCCAGCAGTTACACCGATGCCCGGGACAGGGGGATCTACGAGCAGTACTTC
TRBJ2-1 NA TRBV5-3 TRBD1 CARSQTGGWGQFF TGTGCCAGAAGCCAGACAGGGGGATGGGGGCAGTTCTTC
TRBJ1-5 NA TRBV20-1 NA CSARPPNQPQHF TGCAGTGCTAGACCCCCCAATCAGCCCCAGCATTTT
TRBJ2-1 many TRBV6-5 NA CASSYPGQGGAEQFF TGTGCCAGCAGCTACCCAGGGCAGGGGGGTGCTGAGCAGTTCTTC
TRBJ2-7 once TRBV28 NA CASSSLGGGGPPYEQYF TGTGCCAGCAGCTCCCTAGGGGGGGGAGGGCCTCCCTACGAGCAGTACTTC
TRBJ2-1 NA TRBV9 TRBD1 CASSEMGQGPFNEQFF TGTGCCAGCAGCGAGATGGGACAGGGGCCCTTCAATGAGCAGTTCTTC
TRBJ2-7 NA TRBV3-1 NA CAGSQVSYSGYEQYF TGTGCCGGCAGCCAAGTTTCCTACTCCGGCTACGAGCAGTACTTC
TRBJ2-5 few TRBV5-1 NA CASSFVRAGETQYF TGCGCCAGCAGCTTTGTCCGGGCCGGGGAGACCCAGTACTTC
TRBJ1-2 few TRBV9 NA CASRGRADYGYTF TGTGCCAGCAGGGGTAGGGCAGACTATGGCTACACCTTC
TRBJ1-2 NA TRBV7-2 NA CASSLANADYGYTF TGTGCCAGCAGCTTAGCGAACGCAGACTATGGCTACACCTTC
TRBJ2-1 few TRBV3-1 NA CASSQAGPLGGYNEQFF TGTGCCAGCAGCCAAGCGGGACCACTCGGCGGCTACAATGAGCAGTTCTTC
TRBJ2-3 NA TRBV6-5 NA CASSYGESTDTQYF TGTGCCAGCAGTTACGGGGAAAGCACAGATACGCAGTATTTT
TRBJ1-1 few TRBV20-1 NA CSARDRMGNTEAFF TGCAGTGCTAGAGATCGGATGGGTAACACTGAAGCTTTCTTT
TRBJ2-5 NA TRBV2 TRBD2 CASRPPSGRKTQYF TGTGCCAGCAGGCCCCCTAGCGGGAGAAAGACCCAGTACTTC
TRBJ2-1 few TRBV29-1 TRBD2 CSVGGGGSRSYNEQFF TGCAGCGTTGGAGGAGGCGGGAGTCGGTCCTACAATGAGCAGTTCTTC
TRBJ2-5 NA TRBV9 TRBD2 CASSVDSSGGEETQYF TGTGCCAGCAGCGTAGATTCTAGCGGGGGGGAGGAGACCCAGTACTTC
TRBJ2-1 NA TRBV2 NA CASSPRLYNEQFF TGTGCCAGCAGTCCCCGGCTTTACAATGAGCAGTTCTTC
TRBJ2-3 many TRBV20-1 NA CSARALPGERGTDTQYF TGCAGTGCTAGAGCCCTCCCGGGGGAGCGAGGCACAGATACGCAGTATTTT
TRBJ2-2 few TRBV9 TRBD2 CASHTSDTGELFF TGTGCCAGCCACACTAGCGACACCGGGGAGCTGTTTTTT
TRBJ1-2 NA TRBV29-1 NA CSARVGQGTLYGYTF TGCAGCGCAAGGGTTGGGCAGGGAACCCTCTATGGCTACACCTTC